The 7 T cell receptor beta chains listed next were all sequenced from one sample in a study of shared clonotypes between healthy human individuals. Method: immunoSEQ multiplex PCR; TCRdb's copy keeps in-frame clones and lacks some. The table records about 980,000 clones, 76% of them present only once. Source material: memory CD4+ T cells sorted from blood. Specified subset: CD45RA-negative fraction. All receptors come from a man aged 18 to 29 in good health.

The chain uses TRBV10-2 and TRBJ2-7, with a tentative D call TRBD2 (6 bases). The length of the CDR3 is 14 residues. Trimming removed 3 bases at V and 6 bases at J, with 15 bases between. Germline assignment: CDR1 WSHSY and CDR2 SAAADI. The CDR3 sequence is CASSEGVGRGEQYF. Written as DNA, the CDR3 is TGCGCCAGCAGTGAAGGGGTCGGGAGAGGCGAGCAGTACTTC.

The CDR3 nucleotides read TGTGCCTGGTGTAGGACTACAGGGGGCAATGAGCAGTTCTTC. Its translation: CAWCRTTGGNEQFF. The J gene is TRBJ2-1, the V gene TRBV30, with 8 nucleotides matching TRBD1. Trimming cost V 5 bases and J 6 bases; bases outside gene matches: 9. CDR3 size: 14 residues. Germline V CDR1 and CDR2: GTSNPN, SVGIG (reference sequence).

This clone occurred a few times. The chain couples TRBV7-2 to TRBJ1-1; a possible D gene is TRBD1 (6 bases). CDR1 and CDR2 (germline): SGHTA, FQGNSA. This CDR3 is built from 14 residues. With 5 bases removed from V and 7 bases from J, the gap between germline ends came to 17 bases. The CDR3 DNA reads TGTGCCAGCAGCCAGCGCCGGACAGATGGTGAAGCTTTCTTT. It encodes CASSQRRTDGEAFF.

This chain uses TRBV11-2 with TRBJ2-3; no firm D call. Trimming removed 4 bases from V and 4 bases from J, with 9 bases in between. The CDR3 contains 13 residues. Germline V gene lookup returns CDR1 SGHAT and CDR2 FQNNGV. The CDR3 spells CASSSTHPDTQYF. DNA for the CDR3: TGTGCCAGCAGCTCGACGCACCCAGATACGCAGTATTTT.

V and J are TRBV6-1 and TRBJ2-3; TRBD1 aligns across 7 bases. Germline CDR1 is MNHNS and CDR2 is SASEGT. The CDR3 spans 15 residues. The V and J ends lost 5 bases and 2 bases, in that order; junction bases with no gene match: 7. The DNA of the CDR3 is TGTGCCAGCAGTCCGGACAGGCTATACACAGATACGCAGTATTTT. Its protein product is CASSPDRLYTDTQYF.

The V and J genes are TRBV18 and TRBJ2-1; tentatively, D is TRBD1 (7 bases). CDR3 length equals 16 residues. The V gene lost 0 bases and the J gene lost 2 bases, with 11 bases spanning the gap. CDR1 KGHSH and CDR2 LQKENI come from the germline V gene. The CDR3 DNA is TGTGCCAGCTCACCACCCGGAGGGGGCACCTACAATGAGCAGTTCTTC. Translated, it gives CASSPPGGGTYNEQFF.

The CDR3 DNA reads as TGTGCCAGCAGGGGGGACAGGGATTGGCAAAACATTCAGTACTTC. Its translation is CASRGDRDWQNIQYF. The gene calls are TRBV6-1 and TRBJ2-4; 9 positions match TRBD1. The CDR3 consists of 15 residues. Trimming at V came to 6 bases and at J to 5 bases, leaving 8 bases not matched to a gene. Looked up from germline, CDR1 is MNHNS and CDR2 is SASEGT.